This T cell receptor beta chain was found in a study of human T cells and chemical hapten exposure. Turning to the study itself: The sensitizer, 2% DPC, was used on around 2 cm by around 2 cm of upper inner arm skin.

Study-level points and caveats: Because all patients had alopecia, their immune responses might differ from healthy ones.

Described time point: patch test 3, about 24 weeks after DPC sensitization. Described treatment: therapeutic diphenylcyclopropenone sensitization with weekly scalp DPC. The table lists this clonotype with a few counts. The antigen is not known. Trimming removed 3 bases at V and 0 bases at J, with 8 bases between. The CDR3 consists of 14 residues. Germline CDR1 reads SQVTM; CDR2 reads ANQGSEA. TCRdb reanalysed the RACE reads using MiXCR and keeps one entry per CDR3 protein. The repertoire includes around 200,000 distinct CDR3 sequences, roughly a quarter of them detected once, and about 2.3% sits in the top ten.

The TCR was taken from a woman aged 40-49 years with alopecia areata. Some clones in this sample may be carry-over from other donors' samples. The sequenced sample was whole blood, obtained in connection with sensitization to the hapten diphenylcyclopropenone (DPC). V is TRBV29-1 and J is TRBJ2-2; D tentatively reads TRBD1 or TRBD2 (6 bases each). CDR3 sequence reads: CSVEGGPNTGELFF. The CDR3 coding sequence is TGCAGCGTTGAGGGGGGCCCGAACACCGGGGAGCTGTTTTTT.